The entry that follows covers one T cell receptor (beta chain) sequence. The ends were cut back, 2 bases at V and 1 base at J, with 16 bases in the middle. Germline CDR1 is SGHDT and CDR2 is YYEEEE. CDR3 length equals 17 residues. This sample is drawn from a study of blood T cell repertoires in COVID-19. For the study at large: From the United States, Italy and Spain came samples of acute and convalescent COVID-19. The analysed material was cDNA or gDNA that came from T cells, B-cell-depleted T cells, or PBMCs.

Authors' data handling: Reference gene primer amplification yielded estimated nucleated cell counts. The protocol was immunoSEQ multiplex PCR, while the TCRdb copy is restricted to in-frame clones and leaves out a portion. Clonal size and the V and J genes are those of that table, whereas D and trimming came from the DNA. Here the sample spans some 80,000 clones, roughly 91% being singletons. The receptor was derived from a human donor in a cohort sampled during active COVID-19. The chain recombines TRBV5-6 with TRBJ2-1, with no clear D. The sequencing sample was made of peripheral blood. The CDR3 bases are TGTGCCAGCAGCTTTTCAGCTCGCCGACTTTCCTACAATGAGCAGTTCTTC. Protein product: CASSFSARRLSYNEQFF.